This entry lists 3 T cell receptor beta chains sequenced from one sample in a study of shared clonotypes between healthy human individuals (dated by TCRdb to about 2020). Library construction relied on the immunoSEQ multiplex PCR assay. As stored in TCRdb, this immuneACCESS dataset retains in-frame rearrangements with V and J assigned. A fraction of the clones does not appear; measured against another copy, unresolved V genes explain less than half of the discrepancy, and the remainder lacks a known reason. The sample contains millions of clones, 80% to 95% of them found a single time. The ten largest clones take up under 0.45% of the sample. The sample comprised naive CD4+ T cells from PBMCs. The label giving this sample's cell subset or site can be read as: CD45RA+ positively selected. The receptors come from a man younger than 30 in good health. Some clones in this sample may be carry-over from other donors' samples.

The J gene is TRBJ1-2, the V gene TRBV5-1, with D possibly matching TRBD1 (6 bases). With 7 bases removed from V and 1 base from J, the gap between germline ends came to 14 bases. This CDR3 has 14 residues. The germline gives CDR1 SGHRS, CDR2 YFSETQ. The CDR3 DNA reads as TGCGCCAGCGCTGACCAGGGGCTTAACTATGGCTACACCTTC. Translation gives CASADQGLNYGYTF.

The chain combines TRBV30 with TRBJ1-4; 7 bases fit TRBD1. V was pared by 1 base and J by 3 bases, with 5 bases of the junction left unmatched. This CDR3 is built from 15 residues. Germline CDR1 and CDR2: GTSNPN and SVGIG (reference sequence). CDR3 bases: TGTGCCTGGAGTGAAATAAGGGGGCCTAATGAAAAACTGTTTTTT. Amino acids: CAWSEIRGPNEKLFF.

Concerning this clone: The junction does not match germline at one end; this may be a read error. The chain links TRBV7-2 to TRBJ2-6, with D tentatively TRBD1 (5 bases). The CDR3 runs to 14 residues. Per the germline V gene, CDR1 is SGHTA and CDR2 is FQGNSA. CDR3 region: CASSSARGANVLIF. CDR3 in DNA: TGTGCCAGCAGCTCCGCCCGTGGGGCCAACGTCCTGATTTTC.